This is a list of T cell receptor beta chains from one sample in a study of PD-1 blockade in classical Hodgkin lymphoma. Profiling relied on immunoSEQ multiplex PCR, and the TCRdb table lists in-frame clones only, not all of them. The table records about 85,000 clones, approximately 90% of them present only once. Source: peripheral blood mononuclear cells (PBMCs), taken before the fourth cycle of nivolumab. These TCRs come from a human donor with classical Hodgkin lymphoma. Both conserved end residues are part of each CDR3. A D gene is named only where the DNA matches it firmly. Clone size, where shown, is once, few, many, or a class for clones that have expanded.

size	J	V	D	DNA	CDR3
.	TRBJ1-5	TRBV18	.	TGTGCCAGCTCACCGAGGGGAGACAGCCGCGATCAGCCCCAGCATTTT	CASSPRGDSRDQPQHF
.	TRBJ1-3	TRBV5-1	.	TGCGCCAGCGGTCATGGGGGGGACACCATATATTTT	CASGHGGDTIYF
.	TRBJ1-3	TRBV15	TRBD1	TGTGCCACCAGCGTTGACAGGGGCTCTGGAAACACCATATATTTT	CATSVDRGSGNTIYF
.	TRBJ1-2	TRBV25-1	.	TGTGCCAGCAGTGATCGGGGACCCCCGACCTACTATGGCTACACCTTC	CASSDRGPPTYYGYTF
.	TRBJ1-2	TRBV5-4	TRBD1	TGTGCCAGCAGCATCCTAGGACAGGGTGCGTTCGATGGCTACACCTTC	CASSILGQGAFDGYTF
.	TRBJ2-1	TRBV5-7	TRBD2	TGTGCCAGCAGCAGTGGACTAGCGGGGGCTGAGCAGTTCTTC	CASSSGLAGAEQFF
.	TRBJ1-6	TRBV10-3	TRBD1	TGTGCCATCGGAGGACAGGAGAATTCACCCCTCCACTTT	CAIGGQENSPLHF
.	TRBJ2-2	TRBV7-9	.	TGTGCCAGCAGCTTAGCCAGGGGAAACACCGGGGAGCTGTTTTTT	CASSLARGNTGELFF
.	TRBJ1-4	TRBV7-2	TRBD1	TGTGCCAGCAGCCGGACAGGAGGCGAAAAACTGTTTTTT	CASSRTGGEKLFF
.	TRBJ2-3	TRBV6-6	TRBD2	TGTGCCAGCATCGAGACTAGCGGGGTGACAGATACGCAGTATTTT	CASIETSGVTDTQYF
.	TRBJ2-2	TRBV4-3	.	TGCGCCAGCAGCCAAGAGGAGGGCGGGGAGCTGTTTTTT	CASSQEEGGELFF
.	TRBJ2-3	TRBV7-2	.	TGTGCCAGCAGCTTAACTCAGAGCACAGATACGCAGTATTTT	CASSLTQSTDTQYF
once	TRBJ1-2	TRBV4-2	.	TGTGCCAGCAGCCAAGATAGACGTGAGGCTGGCTACACCTTC	CASSQDRREAGYTF
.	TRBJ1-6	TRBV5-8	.	TGTGCCAGCAGCTTGCTGCCAGGCCCCAATTCACCCCTCCACTTT	CASSLLPGPNSPLHF
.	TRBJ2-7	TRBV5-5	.	TGTGCCAGCACCCTGGGGGCCACGGGCTCCTACGAGCAGTACTTC	CASTLGATGSYEQYF
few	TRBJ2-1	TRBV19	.	TGTGCCAGTAGTATAGATTTGGACAATGAGCAGTTCTTC	CASSIDLDNEQFF
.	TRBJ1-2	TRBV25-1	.	TGTGCCAGCAGTGAATATGACAGGCGGTATGGCTACACCTTC	CASSEYDRRYGYTF
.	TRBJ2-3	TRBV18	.	TGTGCCAGCTCGCCACTACTGGGACCCACAGATACGCAGTATTTT	CASSPLLGPTDTQYF